These 21 T cell receptor beta chains originate from one sample sequenced in a study of T cells after yellow fever vaccination. TCRdb analysed the 5' RACE reads with MiXCR anew, one entry per CDR3 protein. The sample carries hundreds of thousands of distinct CDR3 sequences, 17% recorded once. The sample here was PBMCs, taken 5 days after the first yellow fever vaccination. The receptors were gathered from a man aged 18 to 35 who received the YFV17D yellow fever vaccine.

V and J are TRBV11-2 and TRBJ2-2; TRBD2 matches at 12 bases. J was trimmed by 5 bases and V by 2 bases; bases with no gene match: 9. Looked up from germline, CDR1 is SGHAT and CDR2 is FQNNGV. The CDR3 is made up of 18 amino acids. The CDR3 sequence is CASSLRPSGGAVTGELFF. The DNA for the CDR3 is TGTGCCAGCAGCTTACGGCCTAGCGGGGGGGCCGTAACCGGGGAGCTGTTTTTT.

The rearrangement joins TRBV20-1 to TRBJ1-5; maybe TRBD1 (6 bases). Germline V gene data show CDR1 as DFQATT and CDR2 as SNEGSKA (reference sequence). V was cut by 3 bases and J by 4 bases, with 13 bases left in between. This CDR3 is 14 amino acids long. CDR3 in amino acids: CSARLGADNQPQHF. CDR3 coding DNA: TGCAGTGCTAGGCTGGGGGCCGATAATCAGCCCCAGCATTTT.

The rearrangement joins TRBV25-1 to TRBJ1-4; TRBD1 matches 8 bases. There are 19 residues in the CDR3. Germline values: CDR1 MGHDK, CDR2 SYGVNS. The junction had 21 bases not matched to a gene; V was cut back by 4 bases and J by 8 bases. CDR3 sequence reads: CASSAIGQGGPVPGEKLFF. The CDR3 DNA sequence: TGTGCCAGCAGTGCGATTGGACAGGGAGGGCCTGTCCCGGGGGAAAAACTGTTTTTT.

This clonotype was detected only a few times. The chain recombines TRBV29-1 with TRBJ1-4; 7 bases agree with TRBD1. CDR3 size: 15 residues. V was pared by 6 bases and J by 7 bases, with 14 bases of the junction left unmatched. The V gene's germline CDR1 is SQVTM and CDR2 ANQGSEA. CDR3 DNA: TGCAGCGTGGGACAGTCTCTTCAGAGTGGTGAAAAACTGTTTTTT. Translating gives CSVGQSLQSGEKLFF.

This clonotype was counted between two and nine times. The chain has TRBV18 and TRBJ1-1, with 9 bases lining up with TRBD1. The V gene's germline CDR1 is KGHSH and CDR2 LQKENI. Trimming cost V 4 bases and J 4 bases; bases outside gene matches: 4. CDR3 size: 14 residues. The CDR3 DNA follows: TGTGCCAGCTCACAAGCGACAGGGGGCACTGAAGCTTTCTTT. This encodes CASSQATGGTEAFF.

In this sample, this clonotype turned up a few times. The genes are TRBV24-1 and TRBJ1-1; possible D gene TRBD1, 6 bases. The CDR3 loop spans 16 amino acids. V dropped 5 bases and J dropped 5 bases, with 20 bases sitting between them. Per the germline V gene, CDR1 is KGHDR and CDR2 is SFDVKD. The CDR3 nucleotides read TGTGCCACCAGTGCGAACCCCAGGGGCTGGGGGACTGAAGCTTTCTTT. Translating it yields CATSANPRGWGTEAFF.

This clonotype came up a few times. J is TRBJ2-7 and V is TRBV15, with a weak D call TRBD2 (6 bases). V lost 5 bases and J lost 1, with 9 bases in between. The length of the CDR3 is 13 residues. Germline V gene sequence: CDR1 LNHNV, CDR2 YYDKDF (reference sequence). CDR3 nucleotide sequence: TGTGCCACCAGCCGCGGGAATTCCTACGAGCAGTACGTC. This gives the protein CATSRGNSYEQYV.

V is TRBV7-8 and J is TRBJ2-2; no reliable D call. Trimming left V 0 bases short and J 6 bases short, with 8 bases between. The CDR3 covers 14 residues. Per germline, CDR1 SGHVS and CDR2 FQNEAQ. The CDR3, as DNA: TGTGCCAGCAGCTTAGCCCGGGTTCCCGGGGAGCTGTTTTTT. This gives the protein CASSLARVPGELFF.

V usage is TRBV3-1 and J usage is TRBJ2-2, with 9 positions matching TRBD1. Germline lookup yields CDR1 LGHDT and CDR2 YNNKEL (reference sequence). V lost 2 bases and J lost 5; bases outside the gene matches: 9. CDR3 size: 17 residues. CDR3 sequence reads: CASSQRDGTGFTGELFF. The CDR3 region has the DNA TGTGCCAGCAGCCAAAGAGATGGGACAGGGTTTACCGGGGAGCTGTTTTTT. The full variable domain, rest sourced from reference TRBV3-1 and TRBJ2-2, is DTAVSQTPKYLVTQMGNDKSIKCEQNLGHDTMYWYKQDSKKFLKIMFSYNNKELIINETVPNRFSPKSPDKAHLNLHINSLELGDSAVYFCASSQRDGTGFTGELFFGEGSRLTVL.

This sequence joins TRBV14 and TRBJ2-7, with 8 bases lining up with TRBD1. V lost 1 base to trimming and J lost 2 bases; unmatched junction nucleotides: 10. Germline loops: CDR1 SGHDN, CDR2 FVKESK. This CDR3 region has 17 residues. CDR3 region: CASSQGTGFSLTYEQYF. The CDR3 bases are TGTGCCAGCAGCCAAGGGACAGGGTTTTCACTTACCTACGAGCAGTACTTC.

This clonotype was counted a few times. The rearrangement joins TRBV7-8 to TRBJ2-3; TRBD1 agrees at 9 bases. This CDR3 region has 15 residues. The V gene's germline CDR1 is SGHVS and CDR2 FQNEAQ. J gave up 2 bases and V 8 bases, and 8 bases lay outside the gene matches. The CDR3 region is CASDGQGQITDTQYF. CDR3 nucleotides: TGTGCCAGCGACGGACAGGGGCAAATCACAGATACGCAGTATTTT.

This clonotype was counted a few times. The chain combines TRBV18 with TRBJ2-7; TRBD2 matches 7 bases. The V gene end was trimmed by 8 bases and the J gene end by 4 bases; junction bases not matched to a gene: 14. CDR3 length: 15 residues. Germline CDR1 KGHSH, CDR2 LQKENI. In DNA form, the CDR3 reads TGTGCCAGCCAACCCCTGGGGGGGGAACAATACGAGCAGTACTTC. Residues: CASQPLGGEQYEQYF.

This clonotype was counted only a few times. This chain uses TRBV4-1 with TRBJ1-1, with TRBD1 matching over 7 bases. The germline CDR1 and CDR2 sequences are MGHRA and YSYEKL. The CDR3 consists of 18 residues. V was pared by 0 bases and J by 0 bases, with 10 bases of the junction left unmatched. CDR3 nucleotide sequence: TGCGCCAGCAGCCAAGATGCGCCGGGACAGCTATTGAACACTGAAGCTTTCTTT. This gives the protein CASSQDAPGQLLNTEAFF.

This chain connects TRBV5-4 to TRBJ2-3; D is possibly TRBD1 or TRBD2 (5 bases each). Germline V CDR1 and CDR2: SGHNT, YYREEE (reference sequence). Trimming took 4 bases from V and 12 from J, leaving 24 bases between them. The CDR3 has 15 amino acids. CDR3 DNA: TGTGCCAGCAGCATCGGGACGGGGCTGAGGGGCTCACAGTATTTT. Translating it yields CASSIGTGLRGSQYF. Combining the CDR3 with reference TRBV5-4 and TRBJ2-3 gives the whole variable domain ETGVTQSPTHLIKTRGQQVTLRCSSQSGHNTVSWYQQALGQGPQFIFQYYREEENGRGNFPPRFSGLQFPNYSSELNVNALELDDSALYLCASSIGTGLRGSQYFGPGTRLTVL.

The chain combines TRBV11-2 with TRBJ2-2; no reliable D call. Germline V CDR1 and CDR2: SGHAT, FQNNGV. This CDR3 region has 14 residues. With 3 bases removed from V and 3 bases from J, the gap between germline ends came to 8 bases. Here the CDR3 DNA reads TGTGCCAGCAGCTTTAGCAGATACACCGGGGAGCTGTTTTTT. It yields the protein CASSFSRYTGELFF.

The V and J genes are TRBV12-3 or TRBV12-4 and TRBJ2-7; 9 nucleotides line up with TRBD1. The CDR3 loop spans 15 amino acids. J gave up 6 bases and V 7 bases, and 13 bases lay outside the gene matches. CDR3 nucleotides: TGTGCCAGCACCCGAGTCGGGACAGGGCCCCTCGAGCAGTACTTC. Protein sequence: CASTRVGTGPLEQYF.

The CDR3 nucleotides are TGTGCCAGTGGGCCTCCTCCCCAGCATTTT. The encoded protein is CASGPPPQHF. The V and J genes are TRBV7-2 and TRBJ1-5; D remains unclear. Trimming shortened V by 9 bases and J by 10 bases, and 10 bases separated the two germline ends. Germline CDR1 is SGHTA and CDR2 is FQGNSA. CDR3 size: 10 residues.

CDR3 DNA: TGCGCCAGCAGCCTAGGGCCTCTAAGTCAGCCCCAGCATTTT. It yields the protein CASSLGPLSQPQHF. The rearrangement links TRBV5-1 to TRBJ1-5; D call uncertain. The V gene's germline CDR1 is SGHRS and CDR2 YFSETQ. The CDR3 covers 14 residues. Trimming removed 4 bases from V and 6 bases from J, with 14 bases in between. Complete variable domain (other parts from reference TRBV5-1 and TRBJ1-5): KAGVTQTPRYLIKTRGQQVTLSCSPISGHRSVSWYQQTPGQGLQFLFEYFSETQRNKGNFPGRFSGRQFSNSRSEMNVSTLELGDSALYLCASSLGPLSQPQHFGDGTRLSIL.

This sequence joins TRBV11-2 and TRBJ2-1; TRBD2 aligns across 8 bases. Looked up from germline, CDR1 is SGHAT and CDR2 is FQNNGV. This CDR3 is built from 16 residues. After removal of 6 bases from V and 2 bases from J, the junction contained 9 bases not matched to a gene. The CDR3 nucleotides read TGTGCCAGCAGGACTACGGGGGGGGGACCCTACAATGAGCAGTTCTTC. Amino acid sequence: CASRTTGGGPYNEQFF.

There are a few counts of this clonotype. CDR3 coding DNA: TGTGCCAGCAGCTTATCGGGACAGGCAAACAATGAGCAGTTCTTC. It encodes CASSLSGQANNEQFF. The V call is TRBV7-9, the J call TRBJ2-1; 8 bases agree with TRBD1. Germline CDR1 and CDR2: SEHNR and FQNEAQ (reference sequence). J was trimmed by 5 bases and V by 2 bases; bases with no gene match: 5. This CDR3 comprises 15 residues.

The chain links TRBV4-1 to TRBJ2-2; no firm D call. Germline lookup yields CDR1 MGHRA and CDR2 YSYEKL. The V gene lost 1 base and the J gene lost 4 bases, with 16 bases spanning the gap. This CDR3 comprises 17 residues. The CDR3 DNA reads as TGCGCCAGCAGCCAAGTCAACATGGGGTTCTCCACCGGGGAGCTGTTTTTT. Protein sequence: CASSQVNMGFSTGELFF.